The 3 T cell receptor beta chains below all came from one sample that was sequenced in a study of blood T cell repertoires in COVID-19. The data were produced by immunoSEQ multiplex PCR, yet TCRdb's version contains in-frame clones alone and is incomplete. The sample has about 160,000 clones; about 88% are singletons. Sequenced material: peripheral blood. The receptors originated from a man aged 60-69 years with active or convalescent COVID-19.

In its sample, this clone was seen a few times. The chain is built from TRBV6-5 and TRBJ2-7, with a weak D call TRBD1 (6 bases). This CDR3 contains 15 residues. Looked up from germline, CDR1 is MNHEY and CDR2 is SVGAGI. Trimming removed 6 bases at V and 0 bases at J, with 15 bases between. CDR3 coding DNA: TGTGCCAGCAGCACCAAAACAGGGTTCTCCTACGAGCAGTACTTC. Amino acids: CASSTKTGFSYEQYF.

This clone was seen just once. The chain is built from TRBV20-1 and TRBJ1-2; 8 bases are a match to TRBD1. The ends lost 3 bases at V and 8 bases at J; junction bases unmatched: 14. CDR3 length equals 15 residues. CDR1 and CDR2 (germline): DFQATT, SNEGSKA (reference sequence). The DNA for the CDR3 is TGCAGTGCTAGTACGGCAGGGGGCAATTTTAGGGGCTACACCTTC. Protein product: CSASTAGGNFRGYTF.

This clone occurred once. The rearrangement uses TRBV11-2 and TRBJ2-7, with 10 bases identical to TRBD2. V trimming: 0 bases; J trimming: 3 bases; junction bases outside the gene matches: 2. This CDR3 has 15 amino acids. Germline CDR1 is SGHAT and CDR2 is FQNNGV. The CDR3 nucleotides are TGTGCCAGCAGCTTAGAACTAGCGGGGCTCTACGAGCAGTACTTC. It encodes CASSLELAGLYEQYF. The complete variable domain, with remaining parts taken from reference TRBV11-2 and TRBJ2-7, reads EAGVAQSPRYKIIEKRQSVAFWCNPISGHATLYWYQQILGQGPKLLIQFQNNGVVDDSQLPKDRFSAERLKGVDSTLKIQPAKLEDSAVYLCASSLELAGLYEQYFGPGTRLTVT.